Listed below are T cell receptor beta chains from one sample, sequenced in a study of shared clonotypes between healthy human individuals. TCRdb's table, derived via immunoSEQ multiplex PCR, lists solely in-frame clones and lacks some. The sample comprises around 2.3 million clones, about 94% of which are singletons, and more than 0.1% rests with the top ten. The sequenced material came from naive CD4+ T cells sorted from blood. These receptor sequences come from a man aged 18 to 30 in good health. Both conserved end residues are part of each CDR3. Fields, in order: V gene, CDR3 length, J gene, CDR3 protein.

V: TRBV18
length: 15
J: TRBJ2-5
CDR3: CASSPGLAGRETQYF

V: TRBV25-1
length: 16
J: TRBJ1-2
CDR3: CASSEIVGGGVDGYTF

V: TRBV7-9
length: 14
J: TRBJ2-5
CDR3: CASSSDPAQETQYF

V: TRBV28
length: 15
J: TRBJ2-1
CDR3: CASSPARVSYNEQFF

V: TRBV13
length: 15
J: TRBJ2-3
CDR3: CASSPREPPRNTQYF

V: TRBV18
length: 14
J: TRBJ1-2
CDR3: CASSSGQEVYGYTF

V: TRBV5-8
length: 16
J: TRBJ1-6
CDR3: CASSLAGATSVRPLHF

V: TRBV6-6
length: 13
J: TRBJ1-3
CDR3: CASSRQGSNTIYF

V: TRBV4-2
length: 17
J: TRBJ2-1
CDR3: CASSRQGQGFSYNEQFF

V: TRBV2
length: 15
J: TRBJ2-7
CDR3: CASKVRDAYSYEQYF

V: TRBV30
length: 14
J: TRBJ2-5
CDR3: CAWSRGGGYETQYF

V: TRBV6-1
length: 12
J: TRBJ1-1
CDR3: CASSAGNTEAFF

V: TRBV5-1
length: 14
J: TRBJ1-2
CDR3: CASSLGTESYGYTF

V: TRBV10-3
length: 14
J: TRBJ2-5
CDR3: CAISESGAGETQYF

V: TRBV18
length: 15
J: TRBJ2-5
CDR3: CASSPNRLVQETQYF

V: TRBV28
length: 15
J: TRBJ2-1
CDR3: CASSPGGQGRNEQFF

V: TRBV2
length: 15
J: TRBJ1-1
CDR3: CASSSTGPMNTEAFF